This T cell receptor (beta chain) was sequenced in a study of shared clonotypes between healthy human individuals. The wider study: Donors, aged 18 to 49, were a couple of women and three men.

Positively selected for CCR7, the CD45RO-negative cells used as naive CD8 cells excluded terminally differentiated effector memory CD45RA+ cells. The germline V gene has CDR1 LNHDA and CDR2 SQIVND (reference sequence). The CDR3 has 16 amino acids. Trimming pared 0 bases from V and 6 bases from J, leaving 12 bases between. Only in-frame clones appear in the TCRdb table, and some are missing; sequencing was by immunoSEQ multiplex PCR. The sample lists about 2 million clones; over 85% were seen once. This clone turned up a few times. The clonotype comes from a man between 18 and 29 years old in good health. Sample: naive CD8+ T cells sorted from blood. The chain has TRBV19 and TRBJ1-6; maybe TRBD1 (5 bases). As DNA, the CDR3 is TGTGCCAGTAGTATAGATAGTACAGGATTTAATTCACCCCTCCACTTT. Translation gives CASSIDSTGFNSPLHF.